The clone carrying this T cell receptor (beta chain) was seen only a few times. The record originates from a study of T cells after yellow fever vaccination. MiXCR, applied by TCRdb to the 5' RACE reads, yields one record per CDR3 protein. The table has some 120,000 distinct CDR3 sequences, approximately 14% seen once; the top ten hold roughly 44%. This TCR came from a man in his late teens or twenties who received the YFV17D yellow fever vaccine. The sample here was CD8+ T cells sorted from PBMCs, taken 5 days after the yellow fever booster vaccination.

The CDR3 sequence: CASSEGQGESYEQYF. In DNA form, the CDR3 reads TGTGCCAGCAGCGAGGGACAGGGGGAGTCCTACGAGCAGTACTTC. This rearrangement joins TRBV9 to TRBJ2-7, with 11 bases lining up with TRBD1. Per the germline V gene, CDR1 is SGDLS and CDR2 is YYNGEE. The CDR3 spans 15 residues. V shed 3 bases and J 1 base; nucleotides not matched to a gene: 3.